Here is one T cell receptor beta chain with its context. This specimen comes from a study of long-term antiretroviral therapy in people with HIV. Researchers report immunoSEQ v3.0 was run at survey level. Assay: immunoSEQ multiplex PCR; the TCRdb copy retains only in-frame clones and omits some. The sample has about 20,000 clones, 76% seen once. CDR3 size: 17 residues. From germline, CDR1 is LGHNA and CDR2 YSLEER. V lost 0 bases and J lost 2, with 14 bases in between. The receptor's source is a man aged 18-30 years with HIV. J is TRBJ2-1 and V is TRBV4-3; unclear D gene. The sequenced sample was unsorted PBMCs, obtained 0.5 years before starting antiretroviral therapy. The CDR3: CASSQDARSGPYNEQFF. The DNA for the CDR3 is TGCGCCAGCAGCCAAGATGCCCGGTCCGGCCCCTACAATGAGCAGTTCTTC.